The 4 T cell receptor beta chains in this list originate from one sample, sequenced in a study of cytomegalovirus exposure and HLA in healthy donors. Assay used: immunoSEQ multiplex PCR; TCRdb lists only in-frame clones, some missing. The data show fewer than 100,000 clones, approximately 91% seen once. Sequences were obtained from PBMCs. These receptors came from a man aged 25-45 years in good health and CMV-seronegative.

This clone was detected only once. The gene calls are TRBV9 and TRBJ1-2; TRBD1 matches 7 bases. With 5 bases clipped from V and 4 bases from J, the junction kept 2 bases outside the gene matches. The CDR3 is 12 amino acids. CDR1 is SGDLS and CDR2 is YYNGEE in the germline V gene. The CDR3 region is CASRRTGYGYTF. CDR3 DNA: TGTGCCAGCAGACGGACAGGCTATGGCTACACCTTC.

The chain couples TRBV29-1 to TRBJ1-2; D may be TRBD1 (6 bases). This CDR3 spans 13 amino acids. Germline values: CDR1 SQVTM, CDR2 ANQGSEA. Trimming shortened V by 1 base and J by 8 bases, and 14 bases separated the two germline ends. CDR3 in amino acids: CSVEAPGRGGYTF. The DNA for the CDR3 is TGCAGCGTTGAAGCCCCCGGCAGGGGCGGCTACACCTTC.

In DNA, the CDR3 is TGCGCCAGCAGCTTGCTGGGGGAGGCTAATGAAAAACTGTTTTTT. Its protein is CASSLLGEANEKLFF. The rearrangement uses TRBV5-1 and TRBJ1-4; weak D call: TRBD1 (5 bases). The ends were cut back, 1 base at V and 3 bases at J, with 10 bases in the middle. The CDR3 runs to 15 residues. CDR1 is SGHRS, CDR2 YFSETQ, per germline.

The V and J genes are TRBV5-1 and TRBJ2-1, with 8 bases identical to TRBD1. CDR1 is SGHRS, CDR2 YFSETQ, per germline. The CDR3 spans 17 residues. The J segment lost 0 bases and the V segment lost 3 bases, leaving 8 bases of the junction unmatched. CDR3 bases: TGCGCCAGCAGCTCCCAGGGGGCCCTGAGCTCCTACAATGAGCAGTTCTTC. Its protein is CASSSQGALSSYNEQFF.